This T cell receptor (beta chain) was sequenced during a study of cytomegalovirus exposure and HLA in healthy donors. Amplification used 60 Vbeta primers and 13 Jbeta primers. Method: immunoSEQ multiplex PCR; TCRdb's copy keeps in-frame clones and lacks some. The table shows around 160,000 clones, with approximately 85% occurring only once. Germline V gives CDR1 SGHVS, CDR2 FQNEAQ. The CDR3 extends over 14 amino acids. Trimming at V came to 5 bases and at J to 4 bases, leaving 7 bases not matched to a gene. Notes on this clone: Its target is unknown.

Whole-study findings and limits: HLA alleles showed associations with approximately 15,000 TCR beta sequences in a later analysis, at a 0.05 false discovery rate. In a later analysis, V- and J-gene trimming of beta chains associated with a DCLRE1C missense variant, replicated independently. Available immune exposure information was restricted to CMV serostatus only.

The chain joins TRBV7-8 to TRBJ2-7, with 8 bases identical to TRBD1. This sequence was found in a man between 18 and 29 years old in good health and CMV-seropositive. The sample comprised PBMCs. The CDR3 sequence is CASSTRQGKYEQYF. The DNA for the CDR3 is TGTGCCAGCAGCACCCGACAGGGGAAATACGAGCAGTACTTC.